This T cell receptor (beta chain) came from a study of blood T cell repertoires in COVID-19. The wider study: Sites across the United States, Italy and Spain contributed samples from acute and convalescent COVID-19. Sample material is recorded as cDNA or gDNA derived from T cells, B-cell-depleted T cells, or PBMCs.

The CDR3 contains 16 residues. Germline loops: CDR1 SGHTA, CDR2 FQGTGA. J lost 7 bases, V lost 1 base, and 8 bases had no gene match. Original processing notes: Estimation of nucleated cell counts was performed using reference gene primer amplification. Using immunoSEQ multiplex PCR, the repertoire was profiled, and TCRdb retains in-frame clones only, with some absent. The DNA was the basis for D and trimming; V, J and clone size are from that table. The sample has 30,000 to 40,000 clones, roughly 88% seen once. Sequencing was performed on peripheral blood. This receptor was identified in a human donor in a cohort sampled during active COVID-19. This chain links TRBV7-3 with TRBJ2-1; 9 bases match TRBD2. The chain's CDR3 is CASSLRIAGGGNEQFF. DNA of the CDR3: TGTGCCAGCAGCTTAAGGATCGCGGGAGGGGGGAATGAGCAGTTCTTC.